This T cell receptor beta chain was identified during a study of T cells in Graves' hyperthyroidism and ophthalmopathy (dated by TCRdb to the late 2010s). Context from the whole study: Peripheral blood samples were taken at initial diagnosis, before any treatment was given. The study also compared thyroid tissue and blood T-cell repertoires from about 6 Graves' hyperthyroidism patients. Prospective prediction of ophthalmopathy was tested in an independent validation cohort consisting of roughly 20 hyperthyroidism patients and 15 or so patients who later progressed to ophthalmopathy. The paper describes TCR Vbeta CDR3 sequencing of about 140 peripheral blood samples, made up of approximately 40 ophthalmopathy patients, some 80 hyperthyroidism patients and roughly 17 progressor patients. To identify distinguishing TCR V-J signatures, a discovery cohort of about 100 patients was used, comprising 40 to 45 with Graves' ophthalmopathy and 55 to 65 with stable Graves' hyperthyroidism. Once sampling was done, hyperthyroidism patients were given methimazole at a starting dose of 30 mg daily, whereas ophthalmopathy patients were given high-dose intravenous methylprednisolone. The 75 to 100 discovery patients were randomly split 7:3 into training and test sets.

The CDR1 and CDR2 encoded by the germline V gene (reference sequence) are SEHNR and FQNEAQ. Its CDR3 holds 16 amino acids, cysteine through phenylalanine. Just the 48-base CDR3 DNA is kept, in frame starting at base 1. Trimming takes 1 base from V and 1 base from J, and the germline ends sit 12 bases apart. Stable Graves' hyperthyroidism was defined as the absence of progression to ophthalmopathy over 18 months of follow-up. The hyperthyroidism patients were between 18 and 65 years old and newly diagnosed, with a disease duration of less than 2 months. Any patient with an uncontrolled infection, another autoimmune disease, pregnancy or lactation was excluded. Diagnoses relied on clinical symptoms, serum thyroxine and TRAb, thyroid ultrasound and orbital computed tomography. Ficoll-Paque density gradient centrifugation was used to isolate PBMCs from approximately 10 ml of fresh peripheral blood. Trizol reagent was used to extract total RNA, and RNA quality was then checked on an Agilent 2100 Bioanalyzer.

This clonotype was seen many times. Its antigen has not been determined. No per-base quality is available; no much larger clone lies one base away. TCR beta CDR3 regions were amplified from RNA transcripts. The first round of RT-PCR for the TCR CDR3 was performed with the HTBI primer set and the Qiagen OneStep RT-PCR kit. Libraries were constructed in a second round of multiplex PCR, after which size selection and purification were carried out. The libraries were sequenced on an Illumina HiSeq2000 using paired-end 100 bp reads. The paper's data handling went like this. Raw data were processed with SOAPnuke, discarding reads with adapters, uncalled bases, mean Phred below 15, or no exact constant-primer or identifier match. COPE v1.2.5 was used to merge the high-quality paired reads, and each unique nucleotide sequence was defined as a clonotype. Clonotypes were aligned to IMGT TRBV, TRBD and TRBJ reference segments using MiTCR v1.1. Only V-J combinations with frequency above 0.0001, covering about 99% of repertoires, were analysed. The TCS score was defined as the ratio of F50 (clonal expansion) to E x V (chaos), calculated using BLOSUM62-based TCRdist between CDR3 peptides within each V-J. Welch's t-statistics and random forest reduced around 510 V-J features to roughly 13, which were used in a naive Bayes classifier (R e1071). TCRdb took the public reads, trimmed them with fastp at Q25, ran MiXCR for clone calling and kept in-frame beta chains. Every distinct CDR3 protein forms one entry, paired with its most common genes and DNA. The authors' filters were not applied to this entry. This sample comprises around 300,000 distinct CDR3 sequences, approximately 15% of them detected only once. Of the sample, just under 25% falls within the top ten clones.

The research as a whole found: A model built on a 13 V-J signature distinguished ophthalmopathy from stable hyperthyroidism, reaching 85% to 90% sensitivity and around 82% specificity in cross-validation and 80%/75% in testing. No statistical method was used to fix the sample size in advance, and group allocation was not hidden from the investigators. In validation, the model predicted progression to ophthalmopathy a median of approximately 6.3 months before onset, with over 60% sensitivity and just under 75% specificity. Most expanded thyroid clonotypes (frequency above 0.001) were also found in blood, which suggests that blood repertoires may mirror thyroid immune responses.

The V and J segments used are TRBV7-9 and TRBJ2-3; a weak D assignment points to TRBD2 (5 bases agree). The clonotype was recovered from a woman aged 25 to 45 with Graves' hyperthyroidism. The material sequenced was blood. The CDR3 reads CASSLEGSGRTDTQYF. The DNA sequence is as follows: TGTGCCAGCAGCTTAGAAGGGAGTGGACGCACAGATACGCAGTATTTT.